The rows below give T cell receptor beta chains drawn from one sample of a study of T cell responses to AZD1222 COVID-19 vaccine. The method was immunoSEQ multiplex PCR; TCRdb's version includes in-frame clones alone and lacks a portion of them. The repertoire holds about 150,000 clones, with around nine tenths as singletons. Sequencing was performed on peripheral blood, taken 28 days after the second AZD1222 dose. The receptors originated from an adult who received the AZD1222 COVID-19 vaccine. Each CDR3 is given with its conserved first and last residue.

J	V	CDR3
TRBJ1-2	TRBV19	CASSLSDYGYTF
TRBJ1-2	TRBV5-1	CASSQDRGRQDYGYTF
TRBJ1-3	TRBV4-1	CASSPHGTATFSGNTIYF
TRBJ1-2	TRBV7-2	CASSFLTGSSGYTF
TRBJ1-2	TRBV6-6	CASSYVYQGPRYGYTF
TRBJ2-5	TRBV4-2	CASSQTHTGDETQYF
TRBJ2-2	TRBV19	CASRLAGGPRTGELFF
TRBJ1-4	TRBV19	CASSTQGNEKLFF
TRBJ1-4	TRBV6-6	CASSRKGQGARNEKLFF
TRBJ1-5	TRBV19	CASSVTLGNQPQHF
TRBJ1-3	TRBV3-1/TRBV3-2	CASSQGSGNTIYF
TRBJ1-6	TRBV27	CASRDRATYNSPLHF
TRBJ2-1	TRBV9	CASSPGAGPDEQFF
TRBJ2-1	TRBV27	CASQSRTGVGLSNEQFF
TRBJ2-1	TRBV7-2	CASSTQAGSYNEQFF
TRBJ2-7	TRBV4-2	CASSQEAGDYEQYF
TRBJ1-3	TRBV7-2	CASSLGLLSGNTIYF
TRBJ2-2	TRBV4-2	CASSQVLNRGRNTGELFF
TRBJ1-6	TRBV5-4	CASSFADRLDSPLHF
TRBJ2-1	TRBV7-2	CASRDETLFPLQFF
TRBJ1-5	TRBV27	CASSLYSPRDNQPQHF
TRBJ1-2	TRBV7-9	CASSPRPDNHGYTF
TRBJ1-6	TRBV28	CASKQVVGAFYNSPLHF
TRBJ1-2	TRBV6-1	CASSEMWTGVGYTF
TRBJ2-5	TRBV7-2	CASSLTGDQETQYF
TRBJ1-5	TRBV6-5	CASQVRGASNQPQHF
TRBJ2-5	TRBV7-3	CASSFGSQETQYF
TRBJ1-5	TRBV6-1	CASSDSGQPFKPQHF
TRBJ2-7	TRBV6-2/TRBV6-3	CASSRLAGTGGNEQYF
TRBJ2-5	TRBV7-8	CASSGRTGQETQYF
TRBJ2-4	TRBV5-1	CASSPTTPTDIQYF
TRBJ1-2	TRBV28	CASSPGNYGYTF
TRBJ2-6	TRBV7-9	CASSFTGTGANVLTF
TRBJ2-5	TRBV7-2	CASSSRLAQETQYF
TRBJ2-5	TRBV7-3	CASSPVKGALETQYF
TRBJ2-5	TRBV7-2	CASSSVGSGRAIFRETQYF
TRBJ2-6	TRBV7-9	CASSLVSSGANVLTF
TRBJ1-4	TRBV15	CATSSSKRGEKLFF
TRBJ2-7	TRBV28	CASSSYTGTGSSYEQYF
TRBJ2-1	TRBV14	CASSLLWGLAGGFNEQFF
TRBJ1-1	TRBV7-9	CASSSQGWDTEAFF
TRBJ2-7	TRBV10-3	CAISESPDSYEQYF
TRBJ2-7	TRBV27	CASSLGGIGYEQYF
TRBJ2-2	TRBV4-1	CASSQVDMGFNTGELFF